The 8 T cell receptor beta chains listed next were all sequenced from one sample in a study of T cells in Graves' hyperthyroidism and ophthalmopathy. From RNA transcripts, TCR beta CDR3 regions were amplified. TCR CDR3 underwent first-round RT-PCR with the HTBI primer set. TCRdb reanalysed the multiplex PCR reads using MiXCR and keeps one entry per CDR3 protein. The table shows about 600,000 distinct CDR3 sequences, with around 13% occurring only once. The sample taken for sequencing was blood. These receptor sequences come from a woman in her forties or fifties with Graves' ophthalmopathy.

This clonotype was observed many times. The genes are TRBV5-1 and TRBJ2-7; 11 bases line up with TRBD1. Trimming cost V 0 bases and J 7 bases; bases outside gene matches: 6. The V gene's germline CDR1 is SGHRS and CDR2 YFSETQ. This CDR3 has 15 residues. As DNA, the CDR3 is TGCGCCAGCAGCTTGGGGACAGGGGGCTTTATGGAGCAGTACTTC. Its protein is CASSLGTGGFMEQYF.

V is TRBV29-1 and J is TRBJ2-5; 8 positions match TRBD2. With V trimmed by 6 bases and J by 4 bases, 10 bases remained unmatched. This CDR3 region has 14 residues. In germline, CDR1 is SQVTM, CDR2 ANQGSEA. CDR3: CSVAGVEWGETQYF. DNA for the CDR3: TGCAGCGTAGCGGGAGTAGAATGGGGAGAGACCCAGTACTTC.

This clonotype was seen repeatedly, ten times or more. The V gene is TRBV27, the J gene TRBJ2-7; 7 nucleotides match TRBD2. This CDR3 has 16 residues. The germline V gene has CDR1 MNHEY and CDR2 SMNVEV (reference sequence). V was clipped by 0 bases and J by 2 bases; unmatched bases: 7. Here the CDR3 DNA reads TGTGCCAGCAGTTTATCGGCTAGCGGATCAACCTACGAGCAGTACTTC. This encodes CASSLSASGSTYEQYF.

In its sample, this clonotype was seen many times. V and J are TRBV7-2 and TRBJ2-7; 8 nucleotides agree with TRBD2. The V segment lost 2 bases and the J segment 3 bases; nucleotides outside the gene matches: 9. CDR3 length: 16 residues. From germline, CDR1 is SGHTA and CDR2 FQGNSA. CDR3 region: CASSLRSGSFVYEQYF. CDR3 DNA sequence: TGTGCCAGCAGCTTACGGAGCGGGAGTTTTGTCTACGAGCAGTACTTC.

This clonotype has a count of ten or more. The CDR3 coding sequence is TGTGCCAGCAGTGGAGGGGGGGGGGAAAATTCACCCCTCCACTTT. Translation: CASSGGGGENSPLHF. The chain combines TRBV2 with TRBJ1-6, with D possibly being TRBD1 (6 bases). The CDR3 has 15 residues. V shed 4 bases and J shed 7 bases, with 14 bases lying between them. The germline V gene has CDR1 SNHLY and CDR2 FYNNEI.

This clonotype was counted many times. The chain couples TRBV28 to TRBJ1-5; unclear D gene. Germline-derived CDR1 and CDR2 are MDHEN and SYDVKM. Trimming removed 3 bases at V and 0 bases at J, with 12 bases between. The CDR3 loop spans 16 amino acids. The CDR3 loop is CASSLSLWGSNQPQHF. The DNA of the CDR3 is TGTGCCAGCAGTTTGTCGTTATGGGGTAGCAATCAGCCCCAGCATTTT.

This clonotype was observed many times. Compared with germline, one end of the junction differs, possibly owing to a read error. This chain connects TRBV28 to TRBJ2-2, with 11 bases aligning to TRBD1. The CDR3 is made up of 15 amino acids. Germline values: CDR1 MDHEN, CDR2 SYDVKM. The CDR3 loop reads CASSGGTGGTGELFF. DNA for the CDR3: TGCGCCAGCAGCGGCGGGACAGGGGGCACCGGGGAGCTGTTTTTT.

This clonotype came up a few times. The rearrangement uses TRBV4-3 and TRBJ2-5; maybe TRBD2 (6 bases). This CDR3 has 16 amino acids. Per the germline V gene, CDR1 is LGHNA and CDR2 is YSLEER. Trimming left V 4 bases short and J 5 bases short, with 20 bases between. The DNA for the CDR3 is TGCGCCAGCAGCCTACGCGGGGAGGCCGTTGGTGAGACCCAGTACTTC. Amino acids: CASSLRGEAVGETQYF.